This T cell receptor beta chain was sequenced in a study of PD-1 blockade in classical Hodgkin lymphoma. Whole-study findings and limits: CD8+ TCR diversity did not rise significantly by C4D1, unlike CD4+.

Every patient had relapsed following autologous stem cell transplantation, and cohorts differed in brentuximab vedotin exposure. The V end was cut by 2 bases, the J end by 6 bases, with 21 bases between. CDR3 size: 16 residues. CDR1 and CDR2 from the germline V gene are SGHNT and YYREEE (reference sequence). Assay used: immunoSEQ multiplex PCR; TCRdb lists only in-frame clones, some missing. The data contain about 97,000 clones, 80% to 90% of them singletons. Note on this clone: Its antigen remains unidentified.

The V and J genes are TRBV5-4 and TRBJ2-7, with a possible D match to TRBD2 (7 bases). The origin of this receptor is a human donor with classical Hodgkin lymphoma. Sample: peripheral blood mononuclear cells (PBMCs), taken before the second cycle of nivolumab. The CDR3 reads CASSFVTAIGGPEQYF. In DNA, the CDR3 is TGTGCCAGCAGCTTTGTCACGGCCATCGGGGGGCCCGAGCAGTACTTC.